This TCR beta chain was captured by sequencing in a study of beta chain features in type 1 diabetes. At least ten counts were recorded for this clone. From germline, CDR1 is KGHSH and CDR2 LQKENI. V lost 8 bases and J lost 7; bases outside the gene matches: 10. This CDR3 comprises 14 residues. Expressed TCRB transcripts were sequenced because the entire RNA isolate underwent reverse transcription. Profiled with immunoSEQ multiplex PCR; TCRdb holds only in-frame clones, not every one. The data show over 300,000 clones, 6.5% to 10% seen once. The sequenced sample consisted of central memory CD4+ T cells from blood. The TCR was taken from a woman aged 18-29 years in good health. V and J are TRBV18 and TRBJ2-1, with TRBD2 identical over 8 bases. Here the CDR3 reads CASSISGTVNEQFF. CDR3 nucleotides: TGTGCCAGCAGTATTAGCGGGACCGTTAATGAGCAGTTCTTC.